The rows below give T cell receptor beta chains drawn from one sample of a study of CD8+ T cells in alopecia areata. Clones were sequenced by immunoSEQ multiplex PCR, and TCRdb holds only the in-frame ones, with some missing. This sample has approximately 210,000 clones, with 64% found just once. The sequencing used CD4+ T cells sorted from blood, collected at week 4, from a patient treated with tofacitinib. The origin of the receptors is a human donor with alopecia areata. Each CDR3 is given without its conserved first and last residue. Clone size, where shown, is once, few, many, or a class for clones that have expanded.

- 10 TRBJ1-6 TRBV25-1 ASSGKGPPLH
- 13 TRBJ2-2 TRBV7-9 ASRPAGANTGELF
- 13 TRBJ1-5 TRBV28 ASSSPGSSNQPQH
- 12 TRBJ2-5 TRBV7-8 ASSPNRGRETQY
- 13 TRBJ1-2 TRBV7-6 ASSPQGGQDHGYT
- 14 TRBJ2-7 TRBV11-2 ASSPIHPRGGYEQY
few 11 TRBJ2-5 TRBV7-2 ASSPPVQETQY
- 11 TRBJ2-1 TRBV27 ASSLSFGSEQF
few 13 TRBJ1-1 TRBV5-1 ASSLGFTGGTEAF
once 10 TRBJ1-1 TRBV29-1 SVAGPNTEAF
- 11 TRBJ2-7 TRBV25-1 ASSEFGSYEQY
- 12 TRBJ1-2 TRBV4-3 ASSLTDRVEGYT
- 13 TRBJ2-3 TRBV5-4 ASRGDRGPTDTQY
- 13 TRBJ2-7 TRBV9 ASSVGTDYSYEQY
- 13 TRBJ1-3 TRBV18 ASSPGMTSGNTIY
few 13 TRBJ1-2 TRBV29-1 SVEEGLGRNYGYT
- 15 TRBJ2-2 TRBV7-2 ASTINGRGQGTGELF
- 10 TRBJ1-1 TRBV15 ATSSRSGVPF
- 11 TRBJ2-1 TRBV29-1 SVTGTGYNEQF
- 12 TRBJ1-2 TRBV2 ASSGTGANYGYT
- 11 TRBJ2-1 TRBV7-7 ASSNPGTSEQF
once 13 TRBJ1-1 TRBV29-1 SVAGQGKGNTEAF